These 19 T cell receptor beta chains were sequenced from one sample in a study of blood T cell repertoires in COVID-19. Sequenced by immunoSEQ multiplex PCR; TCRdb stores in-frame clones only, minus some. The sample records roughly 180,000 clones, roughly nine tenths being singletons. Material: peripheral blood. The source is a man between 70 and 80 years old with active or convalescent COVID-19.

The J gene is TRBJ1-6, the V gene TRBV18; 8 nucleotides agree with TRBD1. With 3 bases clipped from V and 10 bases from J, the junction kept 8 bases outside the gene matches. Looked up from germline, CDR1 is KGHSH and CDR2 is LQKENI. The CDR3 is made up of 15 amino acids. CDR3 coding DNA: TGTGCCAGCTCACCCCTGACAGGGGCGGAATCACCCCTCCACTTT. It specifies CASSPLTGAESPLHF.

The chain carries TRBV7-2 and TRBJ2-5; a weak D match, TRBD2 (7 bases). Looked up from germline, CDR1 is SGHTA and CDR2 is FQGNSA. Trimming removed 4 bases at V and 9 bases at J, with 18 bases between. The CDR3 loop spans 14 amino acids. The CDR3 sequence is CASSSRGPLAAQYF. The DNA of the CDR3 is TGTGCCAGCAGCTCGCGGGGGCCCCTAGCGGCCCAGTACTTC.

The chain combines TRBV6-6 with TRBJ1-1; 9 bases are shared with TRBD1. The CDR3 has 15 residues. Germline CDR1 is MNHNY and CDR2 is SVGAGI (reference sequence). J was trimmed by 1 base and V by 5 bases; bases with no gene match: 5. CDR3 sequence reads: CASSDPGQGNTEAFF. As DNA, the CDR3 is TGTGCCAGCAGTGATCCGGGACAGGGGAACACTGAAGCTTTCTTT.

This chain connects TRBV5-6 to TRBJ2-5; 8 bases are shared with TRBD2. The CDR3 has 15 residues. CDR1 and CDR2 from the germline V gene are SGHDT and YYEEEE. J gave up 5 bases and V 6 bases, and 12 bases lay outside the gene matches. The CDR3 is CASTPRLAMTETQYF. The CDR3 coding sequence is TGTGCCAGCACTCCCCGACTAGCGATGACTGAGACCCAGTACTTC. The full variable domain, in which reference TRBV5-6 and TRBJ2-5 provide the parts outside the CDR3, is DAGVTQSPTHLIKTRGQQVTLRCSPKSGHDTVSWYQQALGQGPQFIFQYYEEEERQRGNFPDRFSGHQFPNYSSELNVNALLLGDSALYLCASTPRLAMTETQYFGPGTRLLVL.

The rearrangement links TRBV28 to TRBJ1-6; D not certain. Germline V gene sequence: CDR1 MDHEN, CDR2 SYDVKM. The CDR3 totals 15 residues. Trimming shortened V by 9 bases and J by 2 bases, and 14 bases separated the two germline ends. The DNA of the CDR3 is TGTGCCAGTGTCGGAGTCGTCCCCTATAATTCACCCCTCCACTTT. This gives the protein CASVGVVPYNSPLHF.

The CDR3 protein is CASSTHLQGSMNTEAFF. The CDR3 nucleotides read TGTGCCAGCAGTACCCACTTACAGGGGTCAATGAACACTGAAGCTTTCTTT. The chain employs TRBV6-2 or TRBV6-3 and TRBJ1-1, with 7 bases aligning to TRBD1. The CDR3 is 17 amino acids. CDR1 is MNHEY, CDR2 SVGEGT, per germline. The V gene end was trimmed by 5 bases and the J gene end by 0 bases; junction bases not matched to a gene: 12.

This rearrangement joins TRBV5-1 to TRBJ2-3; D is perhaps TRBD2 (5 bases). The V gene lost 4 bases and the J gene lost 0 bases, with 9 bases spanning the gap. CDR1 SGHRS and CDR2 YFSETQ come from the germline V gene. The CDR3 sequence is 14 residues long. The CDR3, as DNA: TGCGCCAGCAGCAAGGACTCTAGCACAGATACGCAGTATTTT. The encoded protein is CASSKDSSTDTQYF.

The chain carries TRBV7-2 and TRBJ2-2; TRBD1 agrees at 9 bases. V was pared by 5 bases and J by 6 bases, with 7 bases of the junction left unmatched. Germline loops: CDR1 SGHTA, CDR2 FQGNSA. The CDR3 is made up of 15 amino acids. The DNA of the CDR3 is TGTGCCAGCAGCCCGGACAGGGGACGTCCCGGGGAGCTGTTTTTT. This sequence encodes CASSPDRGRPGELFF.

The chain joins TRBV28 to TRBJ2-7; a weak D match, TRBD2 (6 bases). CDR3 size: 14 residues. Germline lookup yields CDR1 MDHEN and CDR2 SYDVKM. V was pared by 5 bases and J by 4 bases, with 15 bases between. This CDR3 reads CASSPRGGRYEQYF. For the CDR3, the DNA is TGTGCCAGCAGTCCCCGTGGGGGGAGGTACGAGCAGTACTTC.

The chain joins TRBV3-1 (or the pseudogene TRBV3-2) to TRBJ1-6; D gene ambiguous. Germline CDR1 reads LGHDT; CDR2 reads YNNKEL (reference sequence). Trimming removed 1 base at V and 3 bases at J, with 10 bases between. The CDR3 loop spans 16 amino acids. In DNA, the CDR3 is TGTGCCAGCAGCCAAGGACTTGCGGGCTATAATTCACCCCTCCACTTT. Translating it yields CASSQGLAGYNSPLHF.

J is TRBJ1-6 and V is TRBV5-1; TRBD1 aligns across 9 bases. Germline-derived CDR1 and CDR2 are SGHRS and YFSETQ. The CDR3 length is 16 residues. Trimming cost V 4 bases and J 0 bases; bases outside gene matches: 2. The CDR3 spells CASSTGQGSYNSPLHF. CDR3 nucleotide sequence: TGCGCCAGCAGCACGGGACAGGGCTCCTATAATTCACCCCTCCACTTT.

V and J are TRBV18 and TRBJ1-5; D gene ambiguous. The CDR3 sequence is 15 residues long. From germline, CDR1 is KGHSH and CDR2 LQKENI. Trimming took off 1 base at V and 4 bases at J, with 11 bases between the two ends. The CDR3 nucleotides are TGTGCCAGCTCACCACTTCAAACCGAGAATCAGCCCCAGCATTTT. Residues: CASSPLQTENQPQHF.

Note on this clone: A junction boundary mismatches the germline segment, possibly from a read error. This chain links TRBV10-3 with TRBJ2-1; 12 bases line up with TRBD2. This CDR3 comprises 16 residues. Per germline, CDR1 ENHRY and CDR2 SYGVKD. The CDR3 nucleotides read TGTGCCATCAGTGGCTCTAGCGGGAGGGCTTACAGTGAGCAGTTCTTC. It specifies CAISGSSGRAYSEQFF.

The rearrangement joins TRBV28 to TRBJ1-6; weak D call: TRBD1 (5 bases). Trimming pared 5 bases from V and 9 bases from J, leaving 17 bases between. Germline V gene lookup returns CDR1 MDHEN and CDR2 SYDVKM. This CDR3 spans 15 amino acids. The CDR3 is CASSPPTSGFSPLHF. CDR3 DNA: TGTGCCAGCAGTCCACCCACTTCAGGGTTTTCACCCCTCCACTTT.

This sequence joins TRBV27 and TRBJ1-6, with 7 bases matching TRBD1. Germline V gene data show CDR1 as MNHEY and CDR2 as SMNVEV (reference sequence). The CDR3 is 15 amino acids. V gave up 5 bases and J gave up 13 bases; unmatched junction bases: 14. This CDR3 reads CASSPGDSLVSPLHF. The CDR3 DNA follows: TGTGCCAGCAGTCCAGGGGACAGCCTAGTTTCTCCCCTCCACTTT.

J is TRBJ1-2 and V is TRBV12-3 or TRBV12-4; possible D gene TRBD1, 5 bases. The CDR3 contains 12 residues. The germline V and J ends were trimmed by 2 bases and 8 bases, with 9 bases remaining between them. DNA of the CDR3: TGTGCCAGCAGTTTACCAGGGTTCGGCTACACCTTC. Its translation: CASSLPGFGYTF.

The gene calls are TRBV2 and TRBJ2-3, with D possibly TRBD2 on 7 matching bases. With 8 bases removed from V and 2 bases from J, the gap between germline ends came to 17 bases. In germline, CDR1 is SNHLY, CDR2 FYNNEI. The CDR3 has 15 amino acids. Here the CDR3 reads CASGGGKRITDTQYF. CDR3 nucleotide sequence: TGTGCCAGCGGCGGGGGCAAGCGGATCACAGATACGCAGTATTTT.

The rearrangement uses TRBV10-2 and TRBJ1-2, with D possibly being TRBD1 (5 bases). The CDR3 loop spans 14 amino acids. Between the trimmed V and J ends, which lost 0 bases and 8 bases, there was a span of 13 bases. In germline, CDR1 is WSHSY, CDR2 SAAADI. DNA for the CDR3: TGCGCCAGCAGTGAGTCAGATCTCAACAGGGGCTACACCTTC. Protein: CASSESDLNRGYTF.

The DNA of the CDR3 is TGTGCCAGCAGCCCCCTAGCGGGAGTTTTGAACATTCAGTACTTC. Its translation: CASSPLAGVLNIQYF. The V gene is TRBV7-9, the J gene TRBJ2-4, with 10 bases fitting TRBD2. Germline-derived CDR1 and CDR2 are SEHNR and FQNEAQ (reference sequence). The ends lost 5 bases at V and 7 bases at J; junction bases unmatched: 8. The CDR3 runs 15 residues.